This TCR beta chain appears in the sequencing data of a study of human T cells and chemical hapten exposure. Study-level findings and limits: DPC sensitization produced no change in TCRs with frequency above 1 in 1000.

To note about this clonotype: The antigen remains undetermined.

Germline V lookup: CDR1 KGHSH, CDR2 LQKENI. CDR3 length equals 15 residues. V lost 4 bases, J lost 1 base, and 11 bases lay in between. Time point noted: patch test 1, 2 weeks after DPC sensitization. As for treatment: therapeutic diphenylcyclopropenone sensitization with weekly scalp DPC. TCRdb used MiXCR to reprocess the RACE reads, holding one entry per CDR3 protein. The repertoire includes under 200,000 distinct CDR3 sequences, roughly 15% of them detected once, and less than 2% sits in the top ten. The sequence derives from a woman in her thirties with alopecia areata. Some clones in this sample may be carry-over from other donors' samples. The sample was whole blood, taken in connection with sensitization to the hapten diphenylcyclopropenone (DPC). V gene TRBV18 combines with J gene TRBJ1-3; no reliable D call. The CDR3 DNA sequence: TGTGCCAGCTCACTCTGGACGACGTCTGGAAACACCATATATTTT. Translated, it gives CASSLWTTSGNTIYF.